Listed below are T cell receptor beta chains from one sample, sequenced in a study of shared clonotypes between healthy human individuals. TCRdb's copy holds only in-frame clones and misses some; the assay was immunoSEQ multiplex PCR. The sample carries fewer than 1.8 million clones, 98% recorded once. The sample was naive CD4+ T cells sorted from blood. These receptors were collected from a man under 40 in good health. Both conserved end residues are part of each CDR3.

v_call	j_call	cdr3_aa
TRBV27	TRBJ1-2	CASSFLEGGQGYGYTF
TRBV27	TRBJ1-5	CASSFRDPRSVGWANQPQHF
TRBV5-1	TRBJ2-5	CASSLAGHTQETQYF
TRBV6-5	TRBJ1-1	CASSKTGGNTEAFF
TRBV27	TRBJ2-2	CASSSQGADTGELFF
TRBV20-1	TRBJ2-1	CSASSDNEQFF
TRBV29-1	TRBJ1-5	CSVALGLNQPQHF
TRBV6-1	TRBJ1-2	CASRPGRQLSDYTF
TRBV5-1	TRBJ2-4	CASSLEAGSGLAKNIQYF
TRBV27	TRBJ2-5	CASSFGQGQETQYF
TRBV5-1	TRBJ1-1	CASSLEPSASTQAFF
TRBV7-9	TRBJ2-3	CASSLAGGTSTDTQYF
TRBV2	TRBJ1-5	CASSEDTGTGNSFSNQPQHF
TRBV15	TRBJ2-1	CATSRDPPGGLTGEQFF
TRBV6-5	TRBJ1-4	CASSLTGGSEKLFF
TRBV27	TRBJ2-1	CASNRGRGLSYNEQFF
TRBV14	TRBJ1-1	CASSQYGTNLNTEAFF
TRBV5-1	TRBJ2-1	CASSLATGLEQFF
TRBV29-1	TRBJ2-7	CSGGTNKAGVLLVDF
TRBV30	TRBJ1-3	CAWSLVDGNTIYF
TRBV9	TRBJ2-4	CASSVRQGNIQYF
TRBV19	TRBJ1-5	CASKVGNQPQHF
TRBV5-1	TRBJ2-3	CATRETGRGTDTQYF
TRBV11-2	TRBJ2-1	CASSLDSEQFF
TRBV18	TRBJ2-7	CASSPRTGGIYEQYF